This T cell receptor beta chain was sequenced during a study of T-cell reconstitution after alpha-beta-depleted transplantation in children. Trimming cost V 4 bases and J 2 bases, with 9 bases left between them. Germline values: CDR1 DFQATT, CDR2 SNEGSKA (reference sequence). The CDR3 covers 14 residues. The TCRbeta library was prepared with unique molecular identifiers. A single record per CDR3 protein comes from TCRdb applying MiXCR to the PCR reads. The sample shows some 350,000 distinct CDR3 sequences, about 9.4% of them seen only once. The gene calls are TRBV20-1 and TRBJ2-6; TRBD1 is a possible D gene (6 bases). The sequences come from PBMCs from the stem cell graft donor, collected from the stem cell graft. The sequence derives from a human donor who donated a stem cell graft to a child with acute lymphoblastic leukemia. CDR3 nucleotides: TGCAGTGCTACTAAGGGGGCTGGGGCCAACGTCCTGACTTTC. It codes for CSATKGAGANVLTF.